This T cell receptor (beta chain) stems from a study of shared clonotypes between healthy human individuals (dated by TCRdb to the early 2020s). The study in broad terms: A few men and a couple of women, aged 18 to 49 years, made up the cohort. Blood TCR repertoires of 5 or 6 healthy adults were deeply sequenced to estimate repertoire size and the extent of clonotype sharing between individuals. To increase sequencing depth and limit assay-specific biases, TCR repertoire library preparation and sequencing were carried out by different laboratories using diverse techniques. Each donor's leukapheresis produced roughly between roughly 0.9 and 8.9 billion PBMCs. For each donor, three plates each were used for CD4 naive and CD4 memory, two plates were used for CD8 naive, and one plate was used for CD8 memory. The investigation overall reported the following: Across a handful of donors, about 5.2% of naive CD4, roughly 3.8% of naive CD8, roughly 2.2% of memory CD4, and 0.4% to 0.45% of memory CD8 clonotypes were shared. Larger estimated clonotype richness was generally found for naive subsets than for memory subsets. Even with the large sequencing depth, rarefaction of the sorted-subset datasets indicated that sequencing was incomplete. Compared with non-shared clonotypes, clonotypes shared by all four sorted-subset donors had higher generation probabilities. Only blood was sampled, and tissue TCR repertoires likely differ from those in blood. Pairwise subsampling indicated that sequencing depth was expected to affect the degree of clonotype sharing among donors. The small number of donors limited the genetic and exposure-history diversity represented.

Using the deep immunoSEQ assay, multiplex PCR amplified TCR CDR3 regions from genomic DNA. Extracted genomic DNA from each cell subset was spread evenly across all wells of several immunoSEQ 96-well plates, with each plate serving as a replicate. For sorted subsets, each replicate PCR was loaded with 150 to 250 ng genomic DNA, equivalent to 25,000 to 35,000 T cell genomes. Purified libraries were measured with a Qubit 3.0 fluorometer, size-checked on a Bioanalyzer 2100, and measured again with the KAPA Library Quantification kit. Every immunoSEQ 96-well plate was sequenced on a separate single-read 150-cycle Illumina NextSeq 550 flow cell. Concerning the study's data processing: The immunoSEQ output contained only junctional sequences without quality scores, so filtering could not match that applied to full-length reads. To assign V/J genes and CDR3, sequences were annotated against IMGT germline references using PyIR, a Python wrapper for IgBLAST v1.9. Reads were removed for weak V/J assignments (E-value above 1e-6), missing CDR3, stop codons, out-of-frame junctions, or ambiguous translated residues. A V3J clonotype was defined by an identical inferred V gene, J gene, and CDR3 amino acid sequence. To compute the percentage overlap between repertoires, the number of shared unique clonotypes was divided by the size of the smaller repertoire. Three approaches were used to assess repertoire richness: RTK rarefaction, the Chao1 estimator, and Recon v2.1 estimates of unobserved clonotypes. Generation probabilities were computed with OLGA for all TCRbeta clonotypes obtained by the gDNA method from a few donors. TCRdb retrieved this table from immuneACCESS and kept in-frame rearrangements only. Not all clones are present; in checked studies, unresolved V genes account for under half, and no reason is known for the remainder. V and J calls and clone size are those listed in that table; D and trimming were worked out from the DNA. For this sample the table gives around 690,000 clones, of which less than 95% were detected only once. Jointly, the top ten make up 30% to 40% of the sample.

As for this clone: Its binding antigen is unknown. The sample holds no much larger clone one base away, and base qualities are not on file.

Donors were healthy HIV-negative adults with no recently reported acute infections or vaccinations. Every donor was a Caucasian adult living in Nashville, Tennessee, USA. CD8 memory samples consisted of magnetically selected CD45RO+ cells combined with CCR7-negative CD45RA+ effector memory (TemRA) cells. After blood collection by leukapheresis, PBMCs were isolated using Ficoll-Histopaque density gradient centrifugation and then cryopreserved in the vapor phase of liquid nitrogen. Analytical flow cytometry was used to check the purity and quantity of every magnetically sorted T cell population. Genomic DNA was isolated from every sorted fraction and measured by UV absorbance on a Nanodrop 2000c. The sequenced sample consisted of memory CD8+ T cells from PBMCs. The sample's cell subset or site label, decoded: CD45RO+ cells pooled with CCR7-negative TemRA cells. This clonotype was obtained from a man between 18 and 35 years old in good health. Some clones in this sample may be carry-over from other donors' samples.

In nucleotide form, the sequence is TGTGCCAGCAGCTGGACGTCCAATGAGCAGTTCTTC. Protein translation: CASSWTSNEQFF. The rearrangement combines TRBV11-2 with TRBJ2-1, with no D gene named confidently. There are 12 amino acids in the CDR3, from cysteine to phenylalanine inclusive. The entry retains the CDR3 DNA only, 36 bases that are in frame from base 1. Trimming costs V 4 bases and J 6 bases, and their ends lie 7 bases apart. The CDR1 and CDR2 encoded by the germline V gene are SGHAT and FQNNGV.